Listed below are T cell receptor beta chains from one sample, sequenced in a study of cytomegalovirus exposure and HLA in healthy donors. Profiling relied on immunoSEQ multiplex PCR, and the TCRdb table lists in-frame clones only, not all of them. Of about 130,000 clones listed, roughly four fifths are singletons. The sequencing input was PBMCs. The source of these receptors is a male donor in good health and CMV-seropositive. CDR3s include the opening cysteine and the closing phenylalanine or tryptophan. D genes are given only for firm matches. The listing skips clone size in some rows; elsewhere it reads once, few, many or a size class.

abundance	j_gene	v_gene	len	d_gene	CDR3aa	CDR3nt
once	TRBJ2-2	TRBV7-9	16	TRBD2	CSSSLPGRENTGELFF	TGTTCCAGCAGCCTTCCCGGGAGGGAGAACACCGGGGAGCTGTTTTTT
-	TRBJ1-4	TRBV4-3	16	TRBD1	CASSQDLAGGKEKLFF	TGCGCCAGCAGCCAAGATCTGGCAGGGGGCAAGGAAAAACTGTTTTTT
few	TRBJ1-2	TRBV15	15	TRBD1	CATSRGMTGDYGYTF	TGTGCCACCAGCAGAGGAATGACAGGGGACTATGGCTACACCTTC
-	TRBJ2-1	TRBV28	16	-	CASTPLDKSSYNEQFF	TGTGCCAGCACCCCCCTTGACAAGAGCTCCTACAATGAGCAGTTCTTC
-	TRBJ1-1	TRBV27	14	-	CASSLRMRNTEAFF	TGTGCCAGCAGTCTTCGAATGCGGAACACTGAAGCTTTCTTT
-	TRBJ2-3	TRBV4-2	15	TRBD2	CASSQGGGSADTQYF	TGTGCCAGCAGCCAAGGGGGCGGGAGTGCAGATACGCAGTATTTT
-	TRBJ2-5	TRBV28	13	TRBD2	CASHYSGRKTQYF	TGTGCCAGCCATTACAGCGGGAGAAAGACCCAGTACTTC
-	TRBJ2-2	TRBV5-6	15	-	CASSLVIDITGELFF	TGTGCCAGCAGCTTGGTCATCGACATCACCGGGGAGCTGTTTTTT
-	TRBJ2-1	TRBV19	13	TRBD1	CASSMGQGNEQFF	TGTGCCAGTAGTATGGGACAGGGGAATGAGCAGTTCTTC
-	TRBJ2-7	TRBV4-3	14	-	CASSQVRDNYEQYF	TGCGCCAGCAGCCAAGTGAGAGACAACTACGAGCAGTACTTC
-	TRBJ1-1	TRBV27	13	-	CASSDGEFTEAFF	TGTGCCAGCAGTGATGGGGAGTTCACTGAAGCTTTCTTT
-	TRBJ2-7	TRBV27	13	-	CASSQGHDYEQYF	TGTGCCAGCAGTCAAGGACACGACTACGAGCAGTACTTC
-	TRBJ1-2	TRBV18	15	TRBD1	CASSPSDRGGNGYTF	TGTGCCAGCTCACCTTCGGACAGGGGAGGGAATGGCTACACCTTC
-	TRBJ2-5	TRBV2	14	-	CASSERTARETQYF	TGTGCCAGCAGTGAAAGGACAGCCAGGGAGACCCAGTACTTC
-	TRBJ2-7	TRBV19	11	TRBD2	CATIAGVKQYF	TGTGCCACCATAGCGGGAGTGAAGCAGTACTTC
-	TRBJ1-1	TRBV15	14	-	CATSRQLVNTEAFF	TGTGCCACCAGCAGACAGTTGGTTAACACTGAAGCTTTCTTT
-	TRBJ2-5	TRBV7-2	14	-	CASSRDSLVQTQYF	TGTGCCAGCAGCCGGGATTCCCTAGTCCAGACCCAGTACTTC
-	TRBJ2-7	TRBV6-8	15	TRBD2	CASSVGGRIGYEQYF	TGTGCCAGCAGTGTCGGCGGGAGGATTGGCTACGAGCAGTACTTC
-	TRBJ2-5	TRBV7-2	15	TRBD1	CASSWRTGKQETQYF	TGTGCCAGCAGCTGGAGGACAGGCAAACAAGAGACCCAGTACTTC
-	TRBJ2-1	TRBV9	12	-	CASEGEWNEQFF	TGTGCCAGCGAGGGGGAGTGGAATGAGCAGTTCTTC
once	TRBJ2-7	TRBV28	16	TRBD1	CASSLTGAGWRYEQYF	TGTGCCAGCAGTCTAACAGGGGCAGGGTGGCGCTACGAGCAGTACTTC
-	TRBJ2-3	TRBV21-1	19	-	CASSKVPSVEREATDTQYF	TGTGCCAGCAGCAAAGTGCCCTCCGTGGAGCGGGAAGCTACAGATACGCAGTATTTT
-	TRBJ1-1	TRBV30	14	-	CAWSVRRYGPEAFF	TGTGCCTGGAGTGTACGGAGGTACGGCCCTGAAGCTTTCTTT
few	TRBJ2-2	TRBV18	16	TRBD1	CASFGDRDRNTGELFF	TGTGCCAGCTTTGGCGACAGGGACAGGAACACCGGGGAGCTGTTTTTT
-	TRBJ2-7	TRBV11-2	17	TRBD2	CASSLPPTSGSSYEQYF	TGTGCCAGCAGCTTACCCCCAACTAGCGGGAGCTCCTACGAGCAGTACTTC
-	TRBJ2-7	TRBV5-1	18	TRBD2	CASSLALSGRAPDYEQYF	TGCGCCAGCAGCTTGGCCTTGAGCGGGAGGGCCCCGGACTACGAGCAGTACTTC
-	TRBJ1-1	TRBV7-2	15	TRBD1	CASSLGGQEHTEAFF	TGTGCCAGCAGCTTAGGTGGACAGGAACACACTGAAGCTTTCTTT
-	TRBJ1-2	TRBV19	11	-	CASSSGYGYTF	TGTGCCAGTAGTTCAGGGTATGGCTACACCTTC
-	TRBJ2-1	TRBV5-4	15	TRBD1	CASSSDRGSYNEQFF	TGTGCCAGCAGCTCTGACAGGGGCTCCTACAATGAGCAGTTCTTC
-	TRBJ1-2	TRBV19	14	TRBD1	CASSPGQGAVGYTF	TGTGCCAGTAGTCCGGGACAGGGGGCGGTTGGCTACACCTTC
once	TRBJ2-7	TRBV7-2	13	-	CASSPLSPYEQYF	TGTGCCAGCAGCCCTCTTAGCCCCTACGAGCAGTACTTC
-	TRBJ2-1	TRBV9	18	TRBD2	CASSVGSGRKSSYNEQFF	TGTGCCAGCAGCGTTGGAAGCGGGAGGAAAAGCTCCTACAATGAGCAGTTCTTC
-	TRBJ1-3	TRBV7-2	15	-	CASSLEFRGGNTIYF	TGTGCCAGCAGCTTAGAATTCAGGGGTGGAAACACCATATATTTT
-	TRBJ2-7	TRBV19	13	-	CASGPGRRGEQYF	TGTGCCAGTGGCCCGGGACGGAGGGGCGAGCAGTACTTC
-	TRBJ1-1	TRBV19	14	-	CASSMDRVNTEAFF	TGCGCCAGTAGTATGGACAGAGTGAACACTGAAGCTTTCTTT
-	TRBJ2-7	TRBV7-9	12	-	CASSSAQGEQYF	TGTGCCAGCAGCTCAGCGCAGGGTGAGCAGTACTTC
few	TRBJ2-2	TRBV2	13	-	CASNPGFTGELFF	TGTGCCAGCAACCCCGGGTTCACCGGGGAGCTGTTTTTT
-	TRBJ1-2	TRBV2	12	TRBD1	CASSLDRRGYTF	TGTGCCAGCAGTTTGGACAGGCGTGGCTACACCTTC
-	TRBJ2-7	TRBV9	16	-	CASSVATGALVYEQYF	TGTGCCAGCAGCGTAGCGACCGGCGCTCTAGTCTACGAGCAGTACTTC
-	TRBJ2-1	TRBV30	12	-	CAWSGSGPLQFF	TGTGCCTGGTCGGGGTCCGGGCCTTTGCAGTTCTTC
-	TRBJ1-6	TRBV11-2	15	-	CASSRSDSYNSPLHF	TGTGCCAGCAGCAGATCAGACAGTTATAATTCACCCCTCCACTTT
-	TRBJ2-7	TRBV28	12	-	CASSKQGYEQYF	TGTGCCAGCAGTAAACAGGGCTACGAGCAGTACTTC
-	TRBJ2-7	TRBV9	15	-	CASSVGADLSYEQYF	TGTGCCAGCAGCGTAGGGGCGGACTTGTCCTACGAGCAGTACTTC